This T cell receptor (beta chain) was observed in a study of cytomegalovirus exposure and HLA in healthy donors (dated by TCRdb to 2016 to 2017). Looking at the study overall: According to an earlier analysis of several hundred of the donors, roughly 180 million T cells yielded over 90 million unique TCR beta sequences and less than 300 Gb of sequence data. Typing coverage varied by locus: roughly 629-630 donors for A, B, C, DRB1 and DQB1; roughly 560 for DQA1; approximately 570 for DPA1; 400 to 480 for DPB1. Among some 400 genotyped donors of the cohort, an average of approximately 250,000 unique TCR beta nucleotide sequences were sequenced per donor, roughly a sixth of them non-productive. Because of strong linkage in the cohort, a handful of DR-DQ haplotypes were treated as single units for association and clustering. In the later analysis, no new phenotypic data were used to find candidate immune exposures; instead, reliance was placed on TCR beta sequences and their occurrence across donors. Of the 398 genotyped donors, around 81% fell in the genetic ancestry cluster associated with self-reported Caucasian donors. Roughly 300 gigabases of sequencing data and roughly 90 million unique TCR sequences were included in an early release covering several hundred HLA-typed donors. All discovery cohort repertoires had been generated using a single sequencing platform. The study used immunosequencing to profile the T cell repertoires of 666 subjects and linked those repertoires to cytomegalovirus serostatus. In an earlier analysis of 587 of the donors, high-throughput TCR beta sequencing was used to judge whether each TCR beta V gene segment behaved as functional or pseudogenic. The aim of the study was to test whether cataloging public T cell receptors could identify signatures of past pathogen exposure. A later genetic analysis took genome-wide SNP genotypes for about three fifths of the roughly 670 donors and used that subset as a discovery cohort. Besides the first cohort of around 700 subjects, a separate validation cohort made up of 120 different subjects was used. High-throughput TCR immunosequencing, statistical association of individual TCRs with disease status, and machine learning were combined to predict cytomegalovirus infection status. In a later analysis, previously published TCR beta repertoires from several hundred donors were re-analyzed and high-resolution HLA genotyping was added so that TCR occurrence patterns could be studied. HLA typing covered class I and class II loci at four-digit resolution. Donor age, sex, ethnicity and CMV serostatus were collected together with the repertoire data.

Libraries came from the immunoSEQ multiplex PCR assay. A mixture of 60 forward primers for TCR Vbeta segments and 13 reverse primers for TCR Jbeta segments was used in the multiplex PCR. The CDR3 region of rearranged TCR beta genes was amplified from genomic DNA with a multiplex PCR assay. The Illumina HiSeq System was used to sequence the amplified TCR beta libraries as 87-base-pair reads. Per the original workflow: A later analysis counted about 80 million unique TCR beta chains across the 550 to 750 repertoires, and 9.5 million to 11 million of these chains were shared by at least two donors. A nearest-neighbor algorithm error-corrected the raw reads and collapsed the reads into unique sequences, merging closely related sequences to remove PCR and sequencing errors. To assign V, D and J gene segments, CDR3 sequences were aligned to IMGT reference sequences. For a sequence to be retained, a match of at least six nucleotides was required to both a V gene segment and a J gene segment. A rearrangement was called productive if the CDR3 had no stop codons and remained in frame with V and J, and every other rearrangement was called non-productive. CDR3 was defined by IMGT convention, running from the second conserved V-encoded cysteine to the conserved J-encoded phenylalanine. In an earlier analysis of just under 600 of the donors, sequences lacking an unambiguous match to a single V gene segment were excluded. In an earlier analysis of approximately 590 of the donors, V segments were called functional above 56.7% productive rearrangements and were called segregating when the between-donor standard deviation exceeded 5%. To diagnose cytomegalovirus status from the catalog of TCR beta chain sequences, a statistical classification framework was built. V and J gene assignment, in a later analysis, came from comparing TCR nucleotide sequences with IMGT/GENE-DB human TR gene sequences. A later analysis assigned CDR3 sequences and most-parsimonious VDJ recombination scenarios with the TCRdist pipeline. In a later analysis, each TCR beta chain was defined by its CDR3 amino acid sequence together with its V-gene family, and reads lacking a unique V-gene family were excluded. A later analysis removed 500 to 650 highly shared, low-generation-probability nucleotide sequences to deal with suspected cross-contamination and a sequencing artifact. In a later analysis, a clonal expansion index was calculated for each public chain from normalized within-repertoire ranks of inferred template counts. In a later analysis, generation probabilities were computed using a VDJ recombination model fitted to out-of-frame rearrangements, and the results were checked against IGoR. A later analysis scored TCR-TCR, TCR-HLA and TCR-CMV co-occurrence with hypergeometric tests, applying a repertoire-size bias correction to TCR pairs. In a later analysis, false discovery rates were estimated by permuting HLA or CMV assignments 20 times. In a later analysis, co-occurring TCRs were grouped using DBSCAN, with TCRdist sequence similarity added in when clustering inside HLA-allele-positive subsets. Repertoires with fewer than 30,000 or more than 120,000 public chains were left out of co-occurrence clustering, as were roughly five repertoires with anomalous nucleotide sharing. The table was pulled from immuneACCESS by TCRdb, which kept in-frame rearrangements only. Such tables lose some clones; where checked, under half of the loss comes from unresolved V genes, and the rest has no known cause. V, J and clone size reflect that table, while D and trimming were determined from the DNA. This sample is represented by some 200,000 clones; approximately 82% of them were singletons. Jointly, the top ten make up approximately 0.63% of the sample.

The CDR3 numbers 20 residues from cysteine through phenylalanine. The only DNA kept is the CDR3, 60 bases in frame from the first base. The V end gives up 5 bases and the J end 2 bases, leaving 13 bases in the junction not matched to a gene. The germline V gene supplies CDR1 SNHLY and CDR2 FYNNEI. Here is what the overall study found, with its caveats: Roughly uniform sequencing depth across donors was assumed in presence/absence analyses, although this assumption may not hold. Cytomegalovirus status was reported to be diagnosed by the classifier with high specificity and sensitivity in both the original and validation cohorts. An earlier analysis of some 560 of the donors showed that most TCR beta V segments appeared in productive rearrangements either about 87% or about 30% of the time, which broadly matched IMGT annotations. The earlier analysis of fewer than 750 of the donors excluded 15 to 20 rarely observed V segments, including chromosome 9 orphons, because counts were too low. In a later analysis, several top co-occurrence clusters were reported to appear linked to parvovirus B19, influenza, CMV and Epstein-Barr virus. The authors suggested that the approach could potentially be generalized to other disease states and immunological phenotypes. A later analysis associated some 17,000 TCR beta sequences with specific HLA alleles at a false discovery rate of 0.05. Most CMV-associated TCR beta chains appeared to be HLA-restricted in a later analysis, and the HLA associations seemed to be driven largely by CMV exposure. The cohort was sequenced for TCR beta chains only, and without alpha or paired-chain data the features that could be detected were limited. An association between a missense DCLRE1C variant and V-gene and J-gene trimming of TCR beta chains was found in a later genetic analysis and replicated in an independent cohort. The study listed 150 to 200 TCR beta chains as associated with cytomegalovirus. Some IMGT-functional V segments, including TRBV6-2 and TRBV6-3, could not be distinguished by the 87-base-pair reads and were therefore excluded. Most TCR sequences were seen in very few donors, while some public TCRs were found in many individuals. A further reported finding was that TCR beta sequences accurately predicted the HLA-A and HLA-B alleles for most subjects in the first cohort. Because HLA typing was missing for some donors at each locus, association tests included only the typed subset. According to a later genetic analysis, donors in an Asian-associated ancestry cluster had fewer N-insertions in productive TCRs than the roughly 700-donor mean. Three of the identified cytomegalovirus-associated TCR beta chains were confirmed in vitro to be specific for cytomegalovirus antigens. Linkage disequilibrium might explain the correlated functional status among segregating V segments, but an unknown experimental factor could not be ruled out. According to a later analysis, TCR association rates differed among HLA loci, with DRB1 alleles showing the most associated TCRs and HLA-C alleles showing the fewest. A later analysis found that HLA-associated TCR beta chains were more clonally expanded and had lower generation probabilities than equally common non-associated chains. Strong co-occurrence of HLA alleles, especially DR and DQ, made assigning TCR associations to individual alleles difficult. A group of highly shared sequence variants was considered likely to be a technical artifact of the sequencing pipeline. The only immune exposure information available for the cohort was CMV serostatus.

The cohort was made up of roughly 670 healthy bone marrow donors. At the time of sampling, all cohort members were nominally healthy, though unrecorded immune exposures were likely present. The donor was CMV seronegative and was included in the group of about 350 seronegative cohort members. A peripheral blood sample was provided by each donor, and peripheral blood mononuclear cells were used for TCR beta sequencing. The Qiagen DNeasy Blood Extraction Kit was used to extract genomic DNA from the blood cell samples. For this clone: Its target antigen remains unknown. The sample holds no much larger clone one base away, and base qualities are not on file.

The receptor was derived from a young man in good health and CMV-seronegative. The receptor chain draws on TRBV2 and TRBJ2-2; 14 middle bases align to TRBD2. Sequencing was performed on PBMCs. The nucleotide sequence is given as TGTGCCAGCAGTCGGAGACTAGCGGGAGGGCTCATTTTCAACACCGGGGAGCTGTTTTTT. This encodes CASSRRLAGGLIFNTGELFF. The variable domain in full, with residues beyond the CDR3 obtained from the reference TRBV2 and TRBJ2-2 genes, is EPEVTQTPSHQVTQMGQEVILRCVPISNHLYFYWYRQILGQKVEFLVSFYNNEISEKSEIFDDQFSVERPDGSNFTLKIRSTKLEDSAMYFCASSRRLAGGLIFNTGELFFGEGSRLTVL.